This T cell receptor beta chain derives from a study of T cell responses to AZD1222 COVID-19 vaccine. Sequencing used immunoSEQ multiplex PCR; TCRdb keeps in-frame clones, though not all of them. The sample shows 150,000 to 200,000 clones, 87% of them seen only once. The TCR sequence derives from an adult in good health. Sample: peripheral blood, taken on day 0 of AZD1222 vaccination.

The CDR3 is CASSPGGGVQETQYF. The CDR3 DNA sequence: TGTGCCAGCTCACCCGGCGGCGGGGTTCAGGAGACCCAGTACTTC. The rearrangement links TRBV18 to TRBJ2-5; possibly TRBD2 for D (6 bases). V lost 3 bases and J lost 5, with 16 bases in between. This CDR3 has 15 residues. Germline V gene data show CDR1 as KGHSH and CDR2 as LQKENI.